The rows below give T cell receptor beta chains drawn from one sample of a study of CD8 T cells in Susac syndrome. TCRdb independently ran MiXCR on the immunoSEQ multiplex PCR reads; one entry per CDR3 protein. The sample holds approximately 150,000 distinct CDR3 sequences, roughly 80% seen once. Sample: CD8+ T cells from PBMCs. The receptors shown here come from a human donor with multiple sclerosis. The CDR3 runs from the conserved cysteine through the conserved F or W. D genes are given only for firm matches. Clone size is shown for a subset of rows, as once, few, many or a class of expanded clone.

CDR3nt: TGTGCCAGCAGTTTATCGGCGGCAGGGGTGAACTATGGCTACACCTTC
CDR3aa: CASSLSAAGVNYGYTF
d_gene: -
v_gene: TRBV27
abundance: -
j_gene: TRBJ1-2

CDR3nt: TGTGCCAGCAGACAGAACACTGAAGCTTTCTTT
CDR3aa: CASRQNTEAFF
d_gene: -
v_gene: TRBV12-3/TRBV12-4
abundance: -
j_gene: TRBJ1-1

CDR3nt: TGTGCCAGCAGTGGGCAAAAGGGAACGAACACTGAAGCTTTCTTT
CDR3aa: CASSGQKGTNTEAFF
d_gene: -
v_gene: TRBV6-1
abundance: -
j_gene: TRBJ1-1

CDR3nt: TGTGCCAGCAGTTACGAACTAGCGGGGAGAATCTACGAGCAGTACTTC
CDR3aa: CASSYELAGRIYEQYF
d_gene: TRBD2
v_gene: TRBV6-2/TRBV6-3
abundance: -
j_gene: TRBJ2-7

CDR3nt: TGCGCCAGCAGCCAAGCCCCCGGGGCTTTGAATGAGCAGTTCTTC
CDR3aa: CASSQAPGALNEQFF
d_gene: -
v_gene: TRBV4-1
abundance: -
j_gene: TRBJ2-1

CDR3nt: TGTGCCAGCAGCTTGGACCTAGCTAGCACAGATACGCAGTATTTT
CDR3aa: CASSLDLASTDTQYF
d_gene: -
v_gene: TRBV5-6
abundance: -
j_gene: TRBJ2-3

CDR3nt: TGTGCTAGTGGTTTAAATGGCAATGAGCAGTTCTTC
CDR3aa: CASGLNGNEQFF
d_gene: -
v_gene: TRBV12-5
abundance: -
j_gene: TRBJ2-1

CDR3nt: TGTGCCAGCAGCTTAGATGATGCGGGACTAGCGGGGGTTAATGAGCAGTTCTTC
CDR3aa: CASSLDDAGLAGVNEQFF
d_gene: TRBD2
v_gene: TRBV11-2
abundance: many
j_gene: TRBJ2-1

CDR3nt: TGTGCCACCCTCTTGGGGGCTGAAGCTTTCTTT
CDR3aa: CATLLGAEAFF
d_gene: -
v_gene: TRBV7-9
abundance: -
j_gene: TRBJ1-1

CDR3nt: TGTGCCAGCAGCTACAGAGACAATGAGCAGTTCTTC
CDR3aa: CASSYRDNEQFF
d_gene: -
v_gene: TRBV7-6
abundance: -
j_gene: TRBJ2-1

CDR3nt: TGTGCCAGCAGCTATCCTCCGGGGGCGCGGAACACTGAAGCTTTCTTT
CDR3aa: CASSYPPGARNTEAFF
d_gene: -
v_gene: TRBV7-9
abundance: -
j_gene: TRBJ1-1

CDR3nt: TGTGCCAGCAGCACGCACGAGCCAAAGGTCTATGGCTACACCTTC
CDR3aa: CASSTHEPKVYGYTF
d_gene: -
v_gene: TRBV9
abundance: -
j_gene: TRBJ1-2

CDR3nt: TGTGCCAGCAGCTTAGGAGGCGGATGGGAGCAGTTCTTC
CDR3aa: CASSLGGGWEQFF
d_gene: -
v_gene: TRBV7-6
abundance: -
j_gene: TRBJ2-1

CDR3nt: TGTGCCAGCAGTCCAACCCCGGACAGGGGGAATAGATTTAGCTACGAGCAGTACTTC
CDR3aa: CASSPTPDRGNRFSYEQYF
d_gene: TRBD1
v_gene: TRBV27
abundance: -
j_gene: TRBJ2-7